This entry lists 13 T cell receptor beta chains sequenced from one sample in a study of cytomegalovirus exposure and HLA in healthy donors. Primers: 60 Vbeta forward and 13 Jbeta reverse. Using immunoSEQ multiplex PCR, the repertoire was profiled, and TCRdb retains in-frame clones only, with some absent. The sample lists around 100,000 clones; approximately 76% were seen once. Material for sequencing was PBMCs. All receptors come from a woman aged 60-75 years in good health and CMV-seropositive.

The chain couples TRBV2 to TRBJ2-2; TRBD2 might be the D (6 bases). V dropped 8 bases and J dropped 1 base, with 20 bases sitting between them. The CDR3 sequence is 17 residues long. The V gene's germline CDR1 is SNHLY and CDR2 FYNNEI. The CDR3 protein is CASEWSLSGVNTGELFF. The CDR3 coding sequence is TGTGCCAGCGAATGGTCCCTTTCGGGGGTGAACACCGGGGAGCTGTTTTTT.

The rearrangement joins TRBV29-1 to TRBJ2-6; D gene ambiguous. Between the trimmed V and J ends, which lost 4 bases and 0 bases, there was a span of 4 bases. Germline CDR1 SQVTM, CDR2 ANQGSEA. The CDR3 is 13 residues long. The CDR3 is CSVGHSGANVLTF. CDR3 nucleotide sequence: TGCAGCGTTGGGCACTCTGGGGCCAACGTCCTGACTTTC.

The CDR3 spells CASSLTSGSFHEQFF. CDR3 in DNA: TGTGCCAGCAGCCTAACTAGCGGGAGCTTCCATGAGCAGTTCTTC. The chain links TRBV27 to TRBJ2-1; 11 nucleotides align to TRBD2. The length of the CDR3 is 15 residues. Per the germline V gene, CDR1 is MNHEY and CDR2 is SMNVEV (reference sequence). The V segment lost 6 bases and the J segment 8 bases; nucleotides outside the gene matches: 9.

There are a few counts of this clone. J is TRBJ1-3 and V is TRBV12-5, with a tentative D call TRBD1 (5 bases). This CDR3 has 14 residues. The V end was cut by 7 bases, the J end by 0 bases, with 10 bases between. Germline V CDR1 and CDR2: LGHNT, FRNRAP. In DNA, the CDR3 is TGTGCTAGTGCCATGGGGGGCTCTGGAAACACCATATATTTT. Translation gives CASAMGGSGNTIYF.

V gene TRBV7-3 combines with J gene TRBJ1-6; D ambiguous. CDR3 length: 13 residues. Germline CDR1 SGHTA, CDR2 FQGTGA. Trimming removed 1 base from V and 5 bases from J, with 3 bases in between. The DNA of the CDR3 is TGTGCCAGCAGCTTAATTAATAATTCACCCCTCCACTTT. Encoded protein: CASSLINNSPLHF.

The CDR3 sequence: CASRKDRGGQETQYF. CDR3 in DNA: TGCGCCAGCAGAAAGGACAGGGGGGGACAAGAGACCCAGTACTTC. The V and J genes are TRBV5-1 and TRBJ2-5; 10 nucleotides agree with TRBD1. The germline gives CDR1 SGHRS, CDR2 YFSETQ. Germline trimming cut 5 bases from V and 2 bases from J; bases unmatched to any gene: 6. This CDR3 has 15 amino acids.

The gene calls are TRBV9 and TRBJ2-1; 15 bases map to TRBD2. J gave up 9 bases and V 3 bases, and 4 bases lay outside the gene matches. The CDR3 runs 15 residues. Germline CDR1 and CDR2: SGDLS and YYNGEE. The CDR3 coding sequence is TGTGCCAGCAGCGCCCAGGGACTAGCGGGAGGTGAGCAGTTCTTC. Protein product: CASSAQGLAGGEQFF.

This rearrangement joins TRBV29-1 to TRBJ1-1; 7 bases are shared with TRBD1. From germline, CDR1 is SQVTM and CDR2 ANQGSEA. This CDR3 spans 13 amino acids. V gave up 6 bases and J gave up 0 bases; unmatched junction bases: 4. CDR3 in DNA: TGCAGCGTATGGGACAGCATGAACACTGAAGCTTTCTTT. Protein: CSVWDSMNTEAFF.

The V gene is TRBV10-3, the J gene TRBJ1-2; TRBD1 aligns across 7 bases. Trimming at V came to 5 bases and at J to 4 bases, leaving 7 bases not matched to a gene. Germline V lookup: CDR1 ENHRY, CDR2 SYGVKD. This CDR3 has 14 residues. CDR3 DNA sequence: TGTGCCATCAGTCCGACAGGGAAGGGCTATGGCTACACCTTC. Protein product: CAISPTGKGYGYTF.

The chain is built from TRBV5-1 and TRBJ2-5; 12 bases are shared with TRBD2. Germline lookup yields CDR1 SGHRS and CDR2 YFSETQ. V lost 7 bases and J lost 7; bases outside the gene matches: 5. This CDR3 is 13 amino acids long. The CDR3 reads CASEGLAGGTQYF. Written as DNA, the CDR3 is TGCGCCAGCGAGGGACTAGCGGGTGGGACCCAGTACTTC. Full variable domain (remainder filled in from reference TRBV5-1 and TRBJ2-5): KAGVTQTPRYLIKTRGQQVTLSCSPISGHRSVSWYQQTPGQGLQFLFEYFSETQRNKGNFPGRFSGRQFSNSRSEMNVSTLELGDSALYLCASEGLAGGTQYFGPGTRLLVL.

The chain uses TRBV7-9 and TRBJ2-2; D is unresolved. V was clipped by 4 bases and J by 4 bases, with 7 bases between them. The CDR3 extends over 13 amino acids. Per the germline V gene, CDR1 is SEHNR and CDR2 is FQNEAQ (reference sequence). The CDR3 spells CASSSLGTGELFF. The CDR3 bases are TGTGCCAGCAGCTCCCTAGGCACCGGGGAGCTGTTTTTT.

This chain joins TRBV13 and TRBJ1-3; 9 bases agree with TRBD1. This CDR3 comprises 14 residues. V was pared by 5 bases and J by 8 bases, with 7 bases of the junction left unmatched. From germline, CDR1 is PRHDT and CDR2 FYEKMQ (reference sequence). The CDR3 nucleotides are TGTGCCAGCAGCCGCCGGGACAGGGACCACACCATATATTTT. This sequence encodes CASSRRDRDHTIYF. Looking up the rest from reference TRBV13 and TRBJ1-3 gives the full variable domain: AAGVIQSPRHLIKEKRETATLKCYPIPRHDTVYWYQQGPGQDPQFLISFYEKMQSDKGSIPDRFSAQQFSDYHSELNMSSLELGDSALYFCASSRRDRDHTIYFGEGSWLTVV.

This clone has a handful of counts. DNA of the CDR3: TGTGCAAGTCGCGGAATGACCGTTCAGGTCTACGAGCAGTACTTC. As protein: CASRGMTVQVYEQYF. This rearrangement joins TRBV12-2 to TRBJ2-7; the table's D gene call, TRBD1, was not cross checked with the DNA. TRBV12-2 is a pseudogene. CDR3 length: 15 residues.